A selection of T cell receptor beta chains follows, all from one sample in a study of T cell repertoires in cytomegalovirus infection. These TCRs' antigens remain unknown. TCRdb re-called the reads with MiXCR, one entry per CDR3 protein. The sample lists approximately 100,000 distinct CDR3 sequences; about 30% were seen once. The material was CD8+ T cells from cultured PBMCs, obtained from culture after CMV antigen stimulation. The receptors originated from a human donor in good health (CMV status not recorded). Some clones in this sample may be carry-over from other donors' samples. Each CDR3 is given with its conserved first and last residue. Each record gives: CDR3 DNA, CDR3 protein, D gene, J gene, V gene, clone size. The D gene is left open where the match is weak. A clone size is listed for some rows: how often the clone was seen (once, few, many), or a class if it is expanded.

CDR3 DNA: TGTGCCAGCAGCTCCGACGGAACAACTAATGAAAAACTGTTTTTT
CDR3 protein: CASSSDGTTNEKLFF
D gene: -
J gene: TRBJ1-4
V gene: TRBV6-1
clone size: once

CDR3 DNA: TGTGCCAGCAGTTTATGGACTAGCGGGGGGGTGGATACGCAGTATTTT
CDR3 protein: CASSLWTSGGVDTQYF
D gene: TRBD2
J gene: TRBJ2-3
V gene: TRBV27
clone size: -

CDR3 DNA: TGTGCCACCAGCAATACCCCGGGGGCCTACACTGAAGCTTTCTTT
CDR3 protein: CATSNTPGAYTEAFF
D gene: -
J gene: TRBJ1-1
V gene: TRBV15
clone size: -

CDR3 DNA: TGTGCCAGCAGTAGCCGGGACAGGGGCCCTGAAGCTTTCTTT
CDR3 protein: CASSSRDRGPEAFF
D gene: TRBD1
J gene: TRBJ1-1
V gene: TRBV12-3/TRBV12-4
clone size: few

CDR3 DNA: TGTGCCAGCAGCTTACTTTACAATGAGCAGTTCTTC
CDR3 protein: CASSLLYNEQFF
D gene: -
J gene: TRBJ2-1
V gene: TRBV7-8
clone size: many

CDR3 DNA: TGTGCCAGCAGCTTCCAGGGAGGTGGCAATGAGCAGTTCTTC
CDR3 protein: CASSFQGGGNEQFF
D gene: -
J gene: TRBJ2-1
V gene: TRBV5-4
clone size: -

CDR3 DNA: TGTGCCAGCAGCCCTGGGACAGGGCTCGTTGAAGCTTTCTTT
CDR3 protein: CASSPGTGLVEAFF
D gene: TRBD1
J gene: TRBJ1-1
V gene: TRBV9
clone size: -

CDR3 DNA: TGTGCCAGCAGGCCAAGGGGTGGCAATCAGCCCCAGCATTTT
CDR3 protein: CASRPRGGNQPQHF
D gene: -
J gene: TRBJ1-5
V gene: TRBV6-5
clone size: few

CDR3 DNA: TGCGCCAGCAGTGATGCACCGGGCCCTCCGAGTGGCTACACCTTC
CDR3 protein: CASSDAPGPPSGYTF
D gene: -
J gene: TRBJ1-2
V gene: TRBV10-2
clone size: few

CDR3 DNA: TGCGCCAGCAGCGGAAGAGACGAGGGGACTGAAGCTTTCTTT
CDR3 protein: CASSGRDEGTEAFF
D gene: -
J gene: TRBJ1-1
V gene: TRBV4-3
clone size: -

CDR3 DNA: TGCAGCGTTGTGGGGTCCCGGGACAGGGGTTTTTGGGAGGTTTATAGCAATCAGCCCCAGCATTTT
CDR3 protein: CSVVGSRDRGFWEVYSNQPQHF
D gene: TRBD1
J gene: TRBJ1-5
V gene: TRBV29-1
clone size: -

CDR3 DNA: TGTGCCAGCAGCTTCGACCTCGGTGAGCAGTTCTTC
CDR3 protein: CASSFDLGEQFF
D gene: -
J gene: TRBJ2-1
V gene: TRBV11-2
clone size: many

CDR3 DNA: TGTGCCAGCAGCTCACAAGATAGCAATCAGCCCCAGCATTTT
CDR3 protein: CASSSQDSNQPQHF
D gene: -
J gene: TRBJ1-5
V gene: TRBV7-9
clone size: -

CDR3 DNA: TGTGCCAGCACCCTAGGGGGGGCTTACGGCGGGGAGCTGTTTTTT
CDR3 protein: CASTLGGAYGGELFF
D gene: -
J gene: TRBJ2-2
V gene: TRBV7-6
clone size: -

CDR3 DNA: TGTGCCAGTAGTATATCGGGGGGCTCGAACACTGAAGCTTTCTTT
CDR3 protein: CASSISGGSNTEAFF
D gene: -
J gene: TRBJ1-1
V gene: TRBV19
clone size: -

CDR3 DNA: TGTGCCAGCAGTTTAGCGCCGGGCAAAAGGAGCTCCTACGAGCAGTACTTC
CDR3 protein: CASSLAPGKRSSYEQYF
D gene: -
J gene: TRBJ2-7
V gene: TRBV12-3/TRBV12-4
clone size: many